In its sample, the clone carrying this T cell receptor (beta chain) was seen a few times. Its target is unknown. There are 16 residues in the CDR3. Looked up from germline, CDR1 is SGHTA and CDR2 is FQGNSA. V lost 1 base to trimming and J lost 5 bases; unmatched junction nucleotides: 5. This record comes from a study of response to subunit inactivated influenza vaccine. Study-wide findings and caveats: Seasonal influenza vaccination, on each occasion, was suggested by the authors to recruit few new T cells.

TCRdb passed the RT-PCR reads through MiXCR, listing each CDR3 protein once. The profile covers around 760,000 distinct CDR3 sequences, with approximately 14% appearing a single time and around 7% taken by the ten largest. The chain carries TRBV7-2 and TRBJ2-3; 11 bases agree with TRBD2. Sequencing was performed on PBMCs from blood, taken 14 to 15 days before vaccination. The source is a man aged 50 or older who received an inactivated influenza vaccine. The CDR3, as DNA: TGTGCCAGCAGCTTAGATATAGCGGGGGGGCGAGATACGCAGTATTTT. This codes for CASSLDIAGGRDTQYF.